Detailed here is one TCR beta chain. Its specificity is unknown. This record belongs to a study of cytomegalovirus exposure and HLA in healthy donors. The study, taken as a whole, reports: A later analysis found TCR association rates differed by HLA locus, highest for DRB1 and lowest for HLA-C. Later analysis indicated greater clonal expansion among HLA-associated TCR beta chains than among equally common other chains. The study designated 150 to 200 TCR beta chains cytomegalovirus-associated.

13 Jbeta primers and 60 Vbeta primers were used for the PCR. Only in-frame clones appear in the TCRdb table, and some are missing; sequencing was by immunoSEQ multiplex PCR. The sample holds around 130,000 clones; 8% to 9.5% are singletons and the top ten take 4.5% to 5.5%. Trimming cost V 2 bases and J 4 bases; bases outside gene matches: 13. CDR1 and CDR2 from the germline V gene are SGHAT and FQNNGV. The CDR3 has 17 residues. Each of the donors was a healthy bone marrow donor. The sample comprised PBMCs. V gene TRBV11-2 combines with J gene TRBJ1-1; 7 bases agree with TRBD1. The TCR was taken from a middle-aged man in good health and CMV-seronegative. This CDR3 reads CASSLTYPRGHGTEAFF. CDR3 bases: TGTGCCAGCAGCTTAACATACCCGAGGGGGCATGGCACTGAAGCTTTCTTT.